These 3 T cell receptor beta chains originate from one sample sequenced in a study of T-cell memory formation after mild COVID-19. TCRdb itself ran the 5' RACE reads through MiXCR, one entry per CDR3 protein. The table shows 200,000 to 250,000 distinct CDR3 sequences, with 9% to 10% occurring only once. The specimen was PBMCs or a T cell subset sorted from them (not recorded which). The source of these receptors is a young man who had mild COVID-19 (a few samples of this study predate the infection). Cell type and time point are not known.

This clonotype was observed many times. J is TRBJ2-3 and V is TRBV5-4; D is undetermined. Trimming pared 0 bases from V and 8 bases from J, leaving 16 bases between. Germline CDR1 is SGHNT and CDR2 is YYREEE (reference sequence). The CDR3 is 15 residues long. As DNA, the CDR3 is TGTGCCAGCAGCTTGGCCGGTACTGCCGGGCCTACGCAGTATTTT. It yields the protein CASSLAGTAGPTQYF.

This clonotype has a count of ten or more. Written as DNA, the CDR3 is TGTGCCAGCAGCTTAGGAGGGACAGACCGGTACGAGCAGTACGTC. This gives the protein CASSLGGTDRYEQYV. J is TRBJ2-7 and V is TRBV7-9; the match to TRBD1 covers 7 bases. The CDR3 length is 15 residues. Germline V gene sequence: CDR1 SEHNR, CDR2 FQNEAQ (reference sequence). J was trimmed by 4 bases and V by 1 base; bases with no gene match: 7.

This clonotype was seen at least ten times. The chain is built from TRBV7-2 and TRBJ2-3, with D perhaps TRBD1 or TRBD2 (5 bases each). Germline V lookup: CDR1 SGHTA, CDR2 FQGNSA. The V end lost 5 bases, the J end lost 6 bases, and 9 bases lay between the germline ends. This CDR3 has 12 amino acids. The CDR3 DNA sequence: TGTGCCAGCAGCCAATGGGGGGATACGCAGTATTTT. It translates to CASSQWGDTQYF.